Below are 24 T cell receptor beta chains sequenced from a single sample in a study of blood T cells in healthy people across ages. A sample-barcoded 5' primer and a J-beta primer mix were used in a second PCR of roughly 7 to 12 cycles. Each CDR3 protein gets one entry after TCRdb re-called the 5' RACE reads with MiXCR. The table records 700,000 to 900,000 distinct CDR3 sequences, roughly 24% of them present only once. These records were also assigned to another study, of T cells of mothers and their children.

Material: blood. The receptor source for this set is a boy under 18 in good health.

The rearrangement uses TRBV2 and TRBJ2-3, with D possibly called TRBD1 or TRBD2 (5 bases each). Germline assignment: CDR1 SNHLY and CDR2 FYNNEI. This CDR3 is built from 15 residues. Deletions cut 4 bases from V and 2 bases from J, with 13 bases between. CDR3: CASSGRPGPTDTQYF. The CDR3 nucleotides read TGTGCCAGCAGTGGTCGTCCGGGACCCACAGATACGCAGTATTTT.

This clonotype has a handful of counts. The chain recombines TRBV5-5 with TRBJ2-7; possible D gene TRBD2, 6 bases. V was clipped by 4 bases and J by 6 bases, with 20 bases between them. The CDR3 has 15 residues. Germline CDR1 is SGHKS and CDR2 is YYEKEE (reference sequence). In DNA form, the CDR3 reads TGTGCCAGCAGCATATCCGGGACTTTAAGAGGCGAGCAGTACTTC. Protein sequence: CASSISGTLRGEQYF.

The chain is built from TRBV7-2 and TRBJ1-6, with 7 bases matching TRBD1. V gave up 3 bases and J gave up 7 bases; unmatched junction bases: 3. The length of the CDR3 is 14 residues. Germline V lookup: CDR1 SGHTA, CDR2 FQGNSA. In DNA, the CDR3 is TGTGCCAGCAGCTTGGGACAGTTGAATTCACCCCTCCACTTT. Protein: CASSLGQLNSPLHF.

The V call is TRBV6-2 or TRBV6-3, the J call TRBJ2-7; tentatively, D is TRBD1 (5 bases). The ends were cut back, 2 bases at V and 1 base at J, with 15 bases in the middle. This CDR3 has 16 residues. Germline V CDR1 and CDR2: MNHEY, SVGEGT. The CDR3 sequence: CASSYSRSGSSYEQYF. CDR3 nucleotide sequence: TGTGCCAGCAGTTACAGCCGTTCAGGGTCTTCCTACGAGCAGTACTTC.

The CDR3 nucleotides are TGTGCCAGCAGCTTGTTTCTGCCGGGACAGCTCCAAGAGACCCAGTACTTC. Translated: CASSLFLPGQLQETQYF. This chain connects TRBV5-5 to TRBJ2-5; TRBD1 aligns across 7 bases. CDR3 length: 17 amino acids. Trimming cost V 1 base and J 1 base; bases outside gene matches: 10. Germline V gene lookup returns CDR1 SGHKS and CDR2 YYEKEE (reference sequence).

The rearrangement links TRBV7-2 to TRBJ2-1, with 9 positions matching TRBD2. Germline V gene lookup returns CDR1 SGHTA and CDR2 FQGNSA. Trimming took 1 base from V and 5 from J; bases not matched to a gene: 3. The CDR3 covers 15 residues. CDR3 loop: CASSLGLAENNEQFF. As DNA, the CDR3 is TGTGCCAGCAGCTTAGGACTAGCGGAGAACAATGAGCAGTTCTTC. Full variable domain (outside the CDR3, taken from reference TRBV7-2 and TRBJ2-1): GAGVSQSPSNKVTEKGKDVELRCDPISGHTALYWYRQSLGQGLEFLIYFQGNSAPDKSGLPSDRFSAERTGGSVSTLTIQRTQQEDSAVYLCASSLGLAENNEQFFGPGTRLTVL.

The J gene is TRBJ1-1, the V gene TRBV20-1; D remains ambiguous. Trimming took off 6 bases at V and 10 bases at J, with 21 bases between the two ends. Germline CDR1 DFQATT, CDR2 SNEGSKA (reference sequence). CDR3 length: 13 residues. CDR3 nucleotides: TGCAGTGCCAGCTTCGGGAGGGTCGGTGGAGCTTTCTTT. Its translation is CSASFGRVGGAFF.

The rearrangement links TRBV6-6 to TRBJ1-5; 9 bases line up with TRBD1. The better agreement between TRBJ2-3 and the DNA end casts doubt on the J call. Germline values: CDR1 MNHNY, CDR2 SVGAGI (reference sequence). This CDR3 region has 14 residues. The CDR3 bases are TGTGCCAGCAGTGGGGACAGGGTTATCCAGCCCCAGTATTTT. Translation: CASSGDRVIQPQYF.

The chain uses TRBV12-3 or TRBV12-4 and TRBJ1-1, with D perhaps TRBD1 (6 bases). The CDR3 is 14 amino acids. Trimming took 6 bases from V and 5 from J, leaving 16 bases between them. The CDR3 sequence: CASRRNRVVTEAFF. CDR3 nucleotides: TGTGCCAGCAGAAGAAACAGGGTCGTTACTGAAGCTTTCTTT.

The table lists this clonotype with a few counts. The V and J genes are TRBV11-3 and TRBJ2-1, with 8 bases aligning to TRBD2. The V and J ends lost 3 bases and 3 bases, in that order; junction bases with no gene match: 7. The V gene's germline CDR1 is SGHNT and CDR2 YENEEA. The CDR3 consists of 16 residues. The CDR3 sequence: CASSLTGGGGYNEQFF. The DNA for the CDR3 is TGTGCCAGCAGCTTGACGGGGGGGGGAGGCTACAATGAGCAGTTCTTC.

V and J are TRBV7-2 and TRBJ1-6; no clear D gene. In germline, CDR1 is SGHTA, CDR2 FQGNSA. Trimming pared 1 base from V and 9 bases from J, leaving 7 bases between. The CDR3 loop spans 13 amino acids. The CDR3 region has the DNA TGTGCCAGCAGCTTAGGAATGGGTTCACCCCTCCACTTT. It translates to CASSLGMGSPLHF.

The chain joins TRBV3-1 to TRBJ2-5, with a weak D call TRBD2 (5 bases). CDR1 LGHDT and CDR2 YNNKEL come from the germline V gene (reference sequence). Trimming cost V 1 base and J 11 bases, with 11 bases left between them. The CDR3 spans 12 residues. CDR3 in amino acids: CASSQGPREQYF. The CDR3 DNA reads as TGTGCCAGCAGCCAAGGTCCTAGGGAGCAGTACTTC.

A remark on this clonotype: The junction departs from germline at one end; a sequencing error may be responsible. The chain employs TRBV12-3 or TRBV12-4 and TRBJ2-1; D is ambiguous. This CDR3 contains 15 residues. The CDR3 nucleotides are TGTGCCGGCAGTCGCGAGGTGAGCTCCTACAATGAGCAGTTCTTC. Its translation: CAGSREVSSYNEQFF.

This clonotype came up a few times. This CDR3 reads CSVDVGSGANVLTF. The CDR3 region has the DNA TGCAGCGTTGATGTGGGATCTGGGGCCAACGTCCTGACTTTC. The chain combines TRBV29-1 with TRBJ2-6; no definite D call. This CDR3 comprises 14 residues. Trimming stripped 3 bases from V and 1 base from J, with 7 bases between. In germline, CDR1 is SQVTM, CDR2 ANQGSEA. Drawing the rest from reference TRBV29-1 and TRBJ2-6, the complete variable domain is SAVISQKPSRDICQRGTSLTIQCQVDSQVTMMFWYRQQPGQSLTLIATANQGSEATYESGFVIDKFPISRPNLTFSTLTVSNMSPEDSSIYLCSVDVGSGANVLTFGAGSRLTVL.

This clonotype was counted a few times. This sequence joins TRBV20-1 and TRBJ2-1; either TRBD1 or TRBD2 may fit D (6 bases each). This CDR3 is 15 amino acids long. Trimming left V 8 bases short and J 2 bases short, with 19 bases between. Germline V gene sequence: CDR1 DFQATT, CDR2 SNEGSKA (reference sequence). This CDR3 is CSSTTLGGTYNEQFF. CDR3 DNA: TGCAGTTCCACCACACTAGGGGGGACCTACAATGAGCAGTTCTTC.

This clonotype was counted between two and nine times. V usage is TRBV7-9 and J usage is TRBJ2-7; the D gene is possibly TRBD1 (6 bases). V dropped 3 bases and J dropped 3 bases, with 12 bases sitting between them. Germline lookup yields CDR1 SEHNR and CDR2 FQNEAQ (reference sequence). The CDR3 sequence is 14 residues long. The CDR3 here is CASSLSGTHYEQYF. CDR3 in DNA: TGTGCCAGCAGCTTGTCAGGGACACACTACGAGCAGTACTTC.

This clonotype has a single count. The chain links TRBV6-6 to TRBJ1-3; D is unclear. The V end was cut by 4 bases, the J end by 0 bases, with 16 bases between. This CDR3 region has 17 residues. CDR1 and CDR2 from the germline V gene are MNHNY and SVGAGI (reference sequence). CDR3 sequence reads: CASSSIYSPNSGNTIYF. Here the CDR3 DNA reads TGTGCCAGCAGTTCGATTTACAGCCCCAACTCTGGAAACACCATATATTTT.

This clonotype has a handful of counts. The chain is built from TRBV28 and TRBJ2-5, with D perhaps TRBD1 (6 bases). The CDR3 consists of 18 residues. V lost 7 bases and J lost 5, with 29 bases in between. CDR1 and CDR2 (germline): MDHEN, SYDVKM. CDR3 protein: CASTRRSGTRVLGETQYF. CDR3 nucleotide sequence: TGTGCCAGCACCAGGCGGTCCGGGACAAGGGTCTTAGGGGAGACCCAGTACTTC.

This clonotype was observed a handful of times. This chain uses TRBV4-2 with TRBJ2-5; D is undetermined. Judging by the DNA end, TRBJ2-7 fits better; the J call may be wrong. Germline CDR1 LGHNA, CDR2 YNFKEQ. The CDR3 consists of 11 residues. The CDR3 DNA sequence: TGTGCCAGCAGCGCTACCCCCGAGCAGTACTTC. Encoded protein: CASSATPEQYF.

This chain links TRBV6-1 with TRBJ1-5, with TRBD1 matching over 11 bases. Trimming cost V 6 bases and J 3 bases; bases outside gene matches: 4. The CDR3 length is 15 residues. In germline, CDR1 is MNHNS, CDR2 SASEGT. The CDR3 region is CASRRDRGNNQPQHF. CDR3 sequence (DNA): TGTGCCAGCAGGAGGGACAGGGGGAACAATCAGCCCCAGCATTTT.

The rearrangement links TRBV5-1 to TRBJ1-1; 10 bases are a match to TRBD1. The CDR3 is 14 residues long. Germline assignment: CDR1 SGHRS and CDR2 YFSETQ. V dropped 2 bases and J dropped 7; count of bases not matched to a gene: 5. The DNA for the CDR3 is TGCGCCAGCAGCTTATCCGGGACAGGGGTTGAAGCTTTCTTT. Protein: CASSLSGTGVEAFF.

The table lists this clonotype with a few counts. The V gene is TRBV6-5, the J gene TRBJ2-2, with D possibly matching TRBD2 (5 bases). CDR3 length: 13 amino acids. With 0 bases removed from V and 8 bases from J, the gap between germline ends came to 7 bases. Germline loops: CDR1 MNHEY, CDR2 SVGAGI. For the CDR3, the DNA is TGTGCCAGCAGTTACTCGCGGGCAGGGGAGCTGTTTTTT. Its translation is CASSYSRAGELFF.

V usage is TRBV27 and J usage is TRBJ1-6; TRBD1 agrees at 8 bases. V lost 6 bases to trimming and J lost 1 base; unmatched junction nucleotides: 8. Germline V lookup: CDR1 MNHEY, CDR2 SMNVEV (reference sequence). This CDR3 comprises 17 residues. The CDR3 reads CASRTLQGASYNSPLHF. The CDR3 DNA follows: TGTGCCAGCAGGACATTGCAGGGGGCTTCCTATAATTCACCCCTCCACTTT.

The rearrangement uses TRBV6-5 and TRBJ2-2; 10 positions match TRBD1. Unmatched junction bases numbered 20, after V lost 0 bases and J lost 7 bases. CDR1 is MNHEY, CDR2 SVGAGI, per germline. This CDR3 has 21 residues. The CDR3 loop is CASSYSIPGGVTGGTYGELFF. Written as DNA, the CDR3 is TGTGCCAGCAGTTACTCGATACCCGGCGGTGTGACAGGGGGCACCTACGGGGAGCTGTTTTTT.